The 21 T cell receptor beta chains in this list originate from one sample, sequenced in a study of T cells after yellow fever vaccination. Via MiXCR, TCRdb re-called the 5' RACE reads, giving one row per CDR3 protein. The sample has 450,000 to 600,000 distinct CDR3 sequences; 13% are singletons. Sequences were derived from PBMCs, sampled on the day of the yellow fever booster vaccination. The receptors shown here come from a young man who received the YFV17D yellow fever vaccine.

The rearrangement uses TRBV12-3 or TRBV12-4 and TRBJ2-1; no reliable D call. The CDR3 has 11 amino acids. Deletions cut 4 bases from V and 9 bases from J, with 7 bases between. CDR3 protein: CASSWFGEQFF. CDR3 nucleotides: TGTGCCAGCAGTTGGTTCGGTGAGCAGTTCTTC.

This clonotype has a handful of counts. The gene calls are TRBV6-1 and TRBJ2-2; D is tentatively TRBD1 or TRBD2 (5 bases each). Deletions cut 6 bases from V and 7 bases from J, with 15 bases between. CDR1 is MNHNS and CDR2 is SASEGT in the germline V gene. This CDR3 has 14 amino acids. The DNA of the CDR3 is TGTGCCAGCAGCACGGGACCAAAGGGCGGGGAGCTGTTTTTT. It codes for CASSTGPKGGELFF.

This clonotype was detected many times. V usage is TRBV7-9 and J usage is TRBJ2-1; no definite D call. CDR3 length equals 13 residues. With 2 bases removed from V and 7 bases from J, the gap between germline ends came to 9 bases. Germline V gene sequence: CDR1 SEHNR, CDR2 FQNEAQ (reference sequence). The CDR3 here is CASSLIGRNEQFF. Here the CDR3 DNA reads TGTGCCAGCAGCTTAATAGGTCGGAATGAGCAGTTCTTC.

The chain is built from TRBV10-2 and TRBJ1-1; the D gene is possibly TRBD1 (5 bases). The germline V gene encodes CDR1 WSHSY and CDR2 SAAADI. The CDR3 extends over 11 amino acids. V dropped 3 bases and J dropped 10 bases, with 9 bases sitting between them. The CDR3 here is CASSDWGRAFF. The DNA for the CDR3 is TGCGCCAGCAGTGATTGGGGGAGAGCTTTCTTT.

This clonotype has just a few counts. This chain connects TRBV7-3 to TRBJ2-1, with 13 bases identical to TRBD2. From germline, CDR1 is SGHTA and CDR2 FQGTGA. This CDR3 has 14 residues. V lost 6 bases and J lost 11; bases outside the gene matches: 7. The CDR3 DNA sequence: TGTGCCAGCAGTTCGCGGACTAGCGGGAGAAAGCAGTTCTTC. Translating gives CASSSRTSGRKQFF.

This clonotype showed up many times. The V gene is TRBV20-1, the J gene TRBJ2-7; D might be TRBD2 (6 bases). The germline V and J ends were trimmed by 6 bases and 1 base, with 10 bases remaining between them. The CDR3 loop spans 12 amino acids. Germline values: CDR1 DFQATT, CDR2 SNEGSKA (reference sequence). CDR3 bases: TGCAGTGCGCCGACTAGTTCCTACGAGCAGTACTTC. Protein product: CSAPTSSYEQYF.

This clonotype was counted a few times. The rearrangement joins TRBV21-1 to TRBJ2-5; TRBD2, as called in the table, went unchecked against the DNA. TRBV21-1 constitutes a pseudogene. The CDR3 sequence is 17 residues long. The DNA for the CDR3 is TGTGCCAGCAGCACTGGACCCGGTCGGGACTGTGAAGAGACCCAGTACTTC. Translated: CASSTGPGRDCEETQYF.

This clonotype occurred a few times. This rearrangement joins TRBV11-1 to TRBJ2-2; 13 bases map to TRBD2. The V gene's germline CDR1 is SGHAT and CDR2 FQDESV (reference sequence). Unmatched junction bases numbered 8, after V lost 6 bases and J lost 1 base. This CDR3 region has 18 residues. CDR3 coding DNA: TGTGCCAGCAGACCGGGACTAGCGGGATTCGAGAACACCGGGGAGCTGTTTTTT. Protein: CASRPGLAGFENTGELFF.

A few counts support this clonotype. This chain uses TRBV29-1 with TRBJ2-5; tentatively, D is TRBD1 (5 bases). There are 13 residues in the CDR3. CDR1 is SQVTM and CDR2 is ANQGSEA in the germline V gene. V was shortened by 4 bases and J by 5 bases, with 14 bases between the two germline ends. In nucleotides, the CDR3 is TGCAGCGTTGGCCAGGGCGAGTTGGAGACCCAGTACTTC. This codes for CSVGQGELETQYF.

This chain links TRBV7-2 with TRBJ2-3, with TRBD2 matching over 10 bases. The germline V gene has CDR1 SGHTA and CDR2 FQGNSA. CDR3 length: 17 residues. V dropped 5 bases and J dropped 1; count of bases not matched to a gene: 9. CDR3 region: CASSPAGGPGGTDTQYF. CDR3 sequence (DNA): TGTGCCAGCAGCCCAGCGGGAGGGCCGGGGGGCACAGATACGCAGTATTTT.

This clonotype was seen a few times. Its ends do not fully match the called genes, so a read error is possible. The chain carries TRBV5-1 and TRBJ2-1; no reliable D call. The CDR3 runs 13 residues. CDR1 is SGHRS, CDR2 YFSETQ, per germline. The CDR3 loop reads CASTLTEYNEQFF. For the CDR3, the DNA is TGCGCCAGCACCTTGACGGAGTACAATGAGCAGTTCTTC.

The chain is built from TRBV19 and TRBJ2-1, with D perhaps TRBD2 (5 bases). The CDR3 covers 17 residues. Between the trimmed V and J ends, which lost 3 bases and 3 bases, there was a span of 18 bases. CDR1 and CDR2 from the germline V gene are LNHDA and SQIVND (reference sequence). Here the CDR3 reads CASSISPSLGVYNEQFF. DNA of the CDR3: TGTGCCAGTAGTATTTCCCCCTCACTAGGAGTCTACAATGAGCAGTTCTTC.

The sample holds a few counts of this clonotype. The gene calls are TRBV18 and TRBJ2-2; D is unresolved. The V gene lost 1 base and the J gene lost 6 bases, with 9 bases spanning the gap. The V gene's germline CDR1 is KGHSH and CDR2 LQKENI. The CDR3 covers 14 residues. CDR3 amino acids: CASSPRLTSGELFF. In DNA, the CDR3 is TGTGCCAGCTCACCACGTCTCACTTCCGGGGAGCTGTTTTTT.

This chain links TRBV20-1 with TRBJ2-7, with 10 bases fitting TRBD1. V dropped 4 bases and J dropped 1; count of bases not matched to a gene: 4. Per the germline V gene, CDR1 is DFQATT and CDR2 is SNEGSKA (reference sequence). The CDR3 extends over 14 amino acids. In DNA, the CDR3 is TGCAGTGCTACGGGGACAGGGGTTTCCTACGAGCAGTACTTC. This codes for CSATGTGVSYEQYF.

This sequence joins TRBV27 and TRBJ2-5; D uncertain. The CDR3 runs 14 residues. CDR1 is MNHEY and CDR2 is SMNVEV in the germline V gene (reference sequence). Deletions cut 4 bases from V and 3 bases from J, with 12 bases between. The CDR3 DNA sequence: TGTGCCAGCAGTTCGACGTCTGGGAAAGAGACCCAGTACTTC. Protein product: CASSSTSGKETQYF.

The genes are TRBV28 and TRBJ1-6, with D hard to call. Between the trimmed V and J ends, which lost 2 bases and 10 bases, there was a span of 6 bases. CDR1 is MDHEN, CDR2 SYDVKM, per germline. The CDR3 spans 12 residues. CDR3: CASSLPPSPLHF. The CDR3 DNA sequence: TGTGCCAGCAGTTTACCCCCGTCACCCCTCCACTTT.

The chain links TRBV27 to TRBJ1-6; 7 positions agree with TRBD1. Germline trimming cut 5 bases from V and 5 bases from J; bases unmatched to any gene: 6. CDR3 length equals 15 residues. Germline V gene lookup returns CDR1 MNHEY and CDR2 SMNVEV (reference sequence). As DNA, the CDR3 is TGTGCCAGCAGTCCAAGGGGGCTCGATAATTCACCCCTCCACTTT. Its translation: CASSPRGLDNSPLHF.

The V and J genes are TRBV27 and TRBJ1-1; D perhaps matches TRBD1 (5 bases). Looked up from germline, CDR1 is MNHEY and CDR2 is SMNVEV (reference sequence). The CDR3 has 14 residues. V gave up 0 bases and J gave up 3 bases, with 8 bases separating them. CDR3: CASSLSGPYTEAFF. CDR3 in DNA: TGTGCCAGCAGTTTATCGGGACCGTACACTGAAGCTTTCTTT.

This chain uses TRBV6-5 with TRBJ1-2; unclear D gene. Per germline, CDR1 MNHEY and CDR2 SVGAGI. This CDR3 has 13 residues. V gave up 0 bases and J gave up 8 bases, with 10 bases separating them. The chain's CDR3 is CASSYSKGNGYTF. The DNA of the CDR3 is TGTGCCAGCAGTTACTCGAAAGGGAACGGCTACACCTTC.

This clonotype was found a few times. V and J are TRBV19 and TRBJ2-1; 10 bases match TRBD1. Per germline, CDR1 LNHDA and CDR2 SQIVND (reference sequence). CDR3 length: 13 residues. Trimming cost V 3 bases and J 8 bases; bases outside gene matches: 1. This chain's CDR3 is CASSIGQGDEQFF. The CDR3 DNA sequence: TGTGCCAGTAGTATCGGACAGGGGGATGAGCAGTTCTTC. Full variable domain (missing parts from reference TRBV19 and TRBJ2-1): DGGITQSPKYLFRKEGQNVTLSCEQNLNHDAMYWYRQDPGQGLRLIYYSQIVNDFQKGDIAEGYSVSREKKESFPLTVTSAQKNPTAFYLCASSIGQGDEQFFGPGTRLTVL.

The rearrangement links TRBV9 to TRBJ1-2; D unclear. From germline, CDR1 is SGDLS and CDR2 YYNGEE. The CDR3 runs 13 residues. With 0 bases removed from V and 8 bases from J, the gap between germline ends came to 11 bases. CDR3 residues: CASSVEGRGGYTF. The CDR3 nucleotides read TGTGCCAGCAGCGTAGAGGGCCGAGGGGGCTACACCTTC.